This section outlines one TCR beta chain sequence together with its context. What it recognizes is unknown. The sample is drawn from a study of beta chain features in type 1 diabetes. CDR1 is SNHLY, CDR2 FYNNEI, per germline. Trimming left V 6 bases short and J 6 bases short, with 12 bases between. This CDR3 contains 13 residues. Each of the CD4+ naive, central memory, regulatory and stem cell-like memory populations was sorted via CD45RO/CCR7/CD25/CD127/CD95/CD27. Every isolated RNA sample was fully reverse transcribed, so sequencing captured expressed TCRB transcripts. About 3.7 million reads per sample were averaged for naive, central memory and regulatory samples. Assay: immunoSEQ multiplex PCR; the TCRdb copy retains only in-frame clones and omits some. This repertoire shows tens of thousands of clones, approximately 45% found once; its top ten account for approximately 1.3%. Study-level points and caveats: There was a possibility that cDNA sequencing over-represented cells with high TCR expression. Moderately but significantly shorter TCRB CDR3s were found in Type 1 diabetes patients in all four CD4+ subsets.

The sequenced sample was Tregs from blood. The chain couples TRBV2 to TRBJ1-5; possibly TRBD1 for D (5 bases). The sequence was obtained from a young man with type 1 diabetes. The CDR3 nucleotides read TGTGCCAGCAGGACACAGGAGGGTCAGCCCCAGCATTTT. This translates into CASRTQEGQPQHF.